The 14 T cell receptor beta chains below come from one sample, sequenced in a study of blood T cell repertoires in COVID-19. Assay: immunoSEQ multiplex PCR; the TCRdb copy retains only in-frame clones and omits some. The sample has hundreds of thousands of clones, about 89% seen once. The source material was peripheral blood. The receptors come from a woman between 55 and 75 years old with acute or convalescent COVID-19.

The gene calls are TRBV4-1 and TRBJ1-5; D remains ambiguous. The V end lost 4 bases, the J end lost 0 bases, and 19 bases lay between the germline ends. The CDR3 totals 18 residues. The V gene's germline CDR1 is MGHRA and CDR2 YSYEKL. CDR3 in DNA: TGCGCCAGCAGCCTTACTGTGTGGGGAGATCATAGCAATCAGCCCCAGCATTTT. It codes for CASSLTVWGDHSNQPQHF.

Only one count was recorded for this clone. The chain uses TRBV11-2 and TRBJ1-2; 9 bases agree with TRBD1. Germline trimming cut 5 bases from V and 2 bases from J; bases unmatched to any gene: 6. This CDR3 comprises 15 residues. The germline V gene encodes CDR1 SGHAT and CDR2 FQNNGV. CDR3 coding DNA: TGTGCCAGCAGCCCTGCCGGGACAGGGAACTATGGCTACACCTTC. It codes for CASSPAGTGNYGYTF.

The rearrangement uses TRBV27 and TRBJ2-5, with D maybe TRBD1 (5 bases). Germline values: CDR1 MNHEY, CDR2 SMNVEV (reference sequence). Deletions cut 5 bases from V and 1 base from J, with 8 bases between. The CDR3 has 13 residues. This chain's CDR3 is CASSPQGQETQYF. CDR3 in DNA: TGTGCCAGCAGTCCGCAGGGCCAAGAGACCCAGTACTTC.

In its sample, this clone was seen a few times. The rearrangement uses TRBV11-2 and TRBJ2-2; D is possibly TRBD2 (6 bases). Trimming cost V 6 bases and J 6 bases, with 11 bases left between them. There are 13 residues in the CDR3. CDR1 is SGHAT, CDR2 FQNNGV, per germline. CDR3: CASRTLASGELFF. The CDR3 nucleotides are TGTGCCAGCAGGACACTAGCTTCCGGGGAGCTGTTTTTT.

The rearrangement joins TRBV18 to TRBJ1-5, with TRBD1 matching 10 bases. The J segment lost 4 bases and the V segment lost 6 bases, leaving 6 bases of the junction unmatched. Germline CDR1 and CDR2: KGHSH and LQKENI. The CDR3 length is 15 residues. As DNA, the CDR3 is TGTGCCAGCTCCCCCGGGACAGGGGTAAATCAGCCCCAGCATTTT. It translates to CASSPGTGVNQPQHF.

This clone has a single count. CDR3 in amino acids: CASSLRGLRRNQPQHF. Written as DNA, the CDR3 is TGTGCCAGCAGCCTGCGGGGGTTAAGGCGCAATCAGCCCCAGCATTTT. The chain uses TRBV5-6 and TRBJ1-5, with D tentatively TRBD1 (5 bases). V lost 4 bases, J lost 2 bases, and 16 bases lay in between. This CDR3 comprises 16 residues. The germline V gene encodes CDR1 SGHDT and CDR2 YYEEEE. Full variable domain (missing parts from reference TRBV5-6 and TRBJ1-5): DAGVTQSPTHLIKTRGQQVTLRCSPKSGHDTVSWYQQALGQGPQFIFQYYEEEERQRGNFPDRFSGHQFPNYSSELNVNALLLGDSALYLCASSLRGLRRNQPQHFGDGTRLSIL.

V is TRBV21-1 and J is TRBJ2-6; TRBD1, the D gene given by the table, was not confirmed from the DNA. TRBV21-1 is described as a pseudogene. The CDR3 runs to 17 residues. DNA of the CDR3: TGTGCCAGTAAAACAGGGGAGCCCCTTCATGGGGCCAACGTCCTGACTTTC. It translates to CASKTGEPLHGANVLTF.

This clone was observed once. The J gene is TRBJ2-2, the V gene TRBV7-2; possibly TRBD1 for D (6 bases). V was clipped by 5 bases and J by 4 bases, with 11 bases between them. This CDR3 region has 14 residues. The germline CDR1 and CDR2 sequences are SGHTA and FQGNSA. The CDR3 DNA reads TGTGCCAGCAGCCAACAGGGAATCACCGGGGAGCTGTTTTTT. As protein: CASSQQGITGELFF.

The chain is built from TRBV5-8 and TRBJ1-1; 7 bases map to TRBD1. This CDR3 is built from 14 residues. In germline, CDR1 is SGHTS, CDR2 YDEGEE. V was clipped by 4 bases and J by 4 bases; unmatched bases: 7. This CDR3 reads CASSPEGASTEAFF. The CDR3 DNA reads TGTGCCAGCAGCCCTGAGGGGGCGTCCACTGAAGCTTTCTTT.

As DNA, the CDR3 is TGTGCCAGTAGTATAGATGGCAGGCCTGGGGCCAACGTCCTGACTTTC. Amino acids: CASSIDGRPGANVLTF. J is TRBJ2-6 and V is TRBV19, with D uncertain. Germline CDR1 is LNHDA and CDR2 is SQIVND (reference sequence). The V end lost 0 bases, the J end lost 2 bases, and 8 bases lay between the germline ends. This CDR3 contains 16 residues.

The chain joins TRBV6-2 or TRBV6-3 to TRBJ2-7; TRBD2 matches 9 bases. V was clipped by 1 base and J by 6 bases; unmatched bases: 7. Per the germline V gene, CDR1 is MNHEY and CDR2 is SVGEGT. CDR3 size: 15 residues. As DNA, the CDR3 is TGTGCCAGCAGTTACTTGGGCGGGGGGGCCGGCGAGCAGTACTTC. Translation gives CASSYLGGGAGEQYF.

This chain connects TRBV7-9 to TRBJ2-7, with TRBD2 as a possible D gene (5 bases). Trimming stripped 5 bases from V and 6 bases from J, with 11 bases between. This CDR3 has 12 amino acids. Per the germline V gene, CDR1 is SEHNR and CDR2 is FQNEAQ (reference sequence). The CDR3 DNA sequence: TGTGCCAGCAGCACCGGGGTGAGCGAGCAGTACTTC. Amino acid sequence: CASSTGVSEQYF. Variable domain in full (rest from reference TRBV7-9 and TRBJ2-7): DTGVSQNPRHKITKRGQNVTFRCDPISEHNRLYWYRQTLGQGPEFLTYFQNEAQLEKSRLLSDRFSAERPKGSFSTLEIQRTEQGDSAMYLCASSTGVSEQYFGPGTRLTVT.

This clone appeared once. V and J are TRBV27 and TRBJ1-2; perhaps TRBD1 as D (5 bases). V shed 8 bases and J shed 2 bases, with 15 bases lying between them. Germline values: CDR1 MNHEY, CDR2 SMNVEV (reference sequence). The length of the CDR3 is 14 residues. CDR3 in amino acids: CASRDVGGNYGYTF. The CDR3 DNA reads TGTGCCAGCCGGGATGTGGGGGGGAACTATGGCTACACCTTC.

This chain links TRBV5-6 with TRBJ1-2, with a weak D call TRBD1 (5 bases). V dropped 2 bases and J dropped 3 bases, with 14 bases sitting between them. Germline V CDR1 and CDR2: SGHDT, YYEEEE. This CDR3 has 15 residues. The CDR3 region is CASSFGQGEYYGYTF. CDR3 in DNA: TGTGCCAGCAGCTTCGGGCAGGGCGAATACTATGGCTACACCTTC.